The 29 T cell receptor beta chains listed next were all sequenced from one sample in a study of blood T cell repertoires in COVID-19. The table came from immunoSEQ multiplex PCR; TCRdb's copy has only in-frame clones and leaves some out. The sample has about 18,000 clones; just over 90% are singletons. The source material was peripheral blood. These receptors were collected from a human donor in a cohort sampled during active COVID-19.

CDR3 nucleotides: TGCAGCGCGGGCTGGGCCCCTAATCAGCCCCAGCATTTT. Its protein product is CSAGWAPNQPQHF. V gene TRBV29-1 combines with J gene TRBJ1-5; no firm D call. The V end was cut by 7 bases, the J end by 4 bases, with 14 bases between. Looked up from germline, CDR1 is SQVTM and CDR2 is ANQGSEA. The CDR3 is 13 residues long.

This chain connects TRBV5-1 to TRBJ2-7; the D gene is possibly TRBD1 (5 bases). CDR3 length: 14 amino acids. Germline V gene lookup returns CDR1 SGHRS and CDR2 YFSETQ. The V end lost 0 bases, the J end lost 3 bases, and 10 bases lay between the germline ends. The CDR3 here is CASSLAQDSYEQYF. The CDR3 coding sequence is TGCGCCAGCAGCTTGGCACAGGATAGCTACGAGCAGTACTTC.

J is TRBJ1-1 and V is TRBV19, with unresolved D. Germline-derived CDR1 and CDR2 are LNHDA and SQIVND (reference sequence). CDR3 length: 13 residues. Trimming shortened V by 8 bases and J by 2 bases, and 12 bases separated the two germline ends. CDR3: CASGRFLNTEAFF. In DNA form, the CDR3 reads TGTGCCAGTGGGAGGTTTCTCAACACTGAAGCTTTCTTT.

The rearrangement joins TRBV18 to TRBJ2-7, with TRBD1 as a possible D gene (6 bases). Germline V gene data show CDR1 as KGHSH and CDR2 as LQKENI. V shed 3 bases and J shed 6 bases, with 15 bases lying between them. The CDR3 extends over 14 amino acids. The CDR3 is CASSPTGTSPEQYF. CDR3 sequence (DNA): TGTGCCAGCTCACCGACCGGGACAAGTCCCGAGCAGTACTTC.

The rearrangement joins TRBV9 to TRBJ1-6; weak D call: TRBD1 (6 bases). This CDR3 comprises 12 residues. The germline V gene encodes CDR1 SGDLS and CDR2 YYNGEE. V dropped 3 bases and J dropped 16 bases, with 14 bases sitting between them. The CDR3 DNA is TGTGCCAGCAGCGCGTCACAGGGACCACTCCACTTT. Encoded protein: CASSASQGPLHF.

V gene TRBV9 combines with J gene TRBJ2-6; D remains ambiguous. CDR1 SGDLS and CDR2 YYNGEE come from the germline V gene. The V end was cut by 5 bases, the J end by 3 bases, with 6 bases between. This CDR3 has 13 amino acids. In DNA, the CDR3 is TGTGCCAGCAGTTCTATTGGGGCCAACGTCCTGACTTTC. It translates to CASSSIGANVLTF.

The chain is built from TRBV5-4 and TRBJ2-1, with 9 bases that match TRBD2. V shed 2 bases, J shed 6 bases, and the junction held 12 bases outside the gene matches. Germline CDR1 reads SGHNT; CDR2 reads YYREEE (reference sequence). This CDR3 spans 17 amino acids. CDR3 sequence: CASSLGLQRGVLNEQFF. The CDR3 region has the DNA TGTGCCAGCAGCTTAGGGCTTCAGCGGGGGGTCCTCAATGAGCAGTTCTTC.

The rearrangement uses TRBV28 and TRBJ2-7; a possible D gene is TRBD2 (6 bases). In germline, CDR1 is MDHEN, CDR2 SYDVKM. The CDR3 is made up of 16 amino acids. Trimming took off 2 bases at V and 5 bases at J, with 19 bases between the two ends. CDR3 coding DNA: TGTGCCAGCAGTTTAACTAGTCCTGGAACTAGCCACGAGCAGTACTTC. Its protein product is CASSLTSPGTSHEQYF.

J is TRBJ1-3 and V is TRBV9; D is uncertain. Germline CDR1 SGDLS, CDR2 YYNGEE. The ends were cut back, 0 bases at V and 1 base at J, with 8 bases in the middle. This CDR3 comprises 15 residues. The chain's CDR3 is CASSVVPESGNTIYF. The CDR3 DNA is TGTGCCAGCAGCGTAGTACCGGAGTCTGGAAACACCATATATTTT.

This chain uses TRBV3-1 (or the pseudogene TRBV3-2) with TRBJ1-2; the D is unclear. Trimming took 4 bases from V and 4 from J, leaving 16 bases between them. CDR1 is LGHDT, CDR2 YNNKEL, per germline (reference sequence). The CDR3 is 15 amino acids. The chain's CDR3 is CASSPRTPAGYGYTF. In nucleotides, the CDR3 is TGTGCCAGCAGCCCCCGGACCCCGGCGGGCTATGGCTACACCTTC.

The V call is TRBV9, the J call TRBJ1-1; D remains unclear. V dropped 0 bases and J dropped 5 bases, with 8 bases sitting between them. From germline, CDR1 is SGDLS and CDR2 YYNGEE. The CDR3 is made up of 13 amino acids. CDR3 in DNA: TGTGCCAGCAGCGTAGGTACGGGTACTGAAGCTTTCTTT. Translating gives CASSVGTGTEAFF.

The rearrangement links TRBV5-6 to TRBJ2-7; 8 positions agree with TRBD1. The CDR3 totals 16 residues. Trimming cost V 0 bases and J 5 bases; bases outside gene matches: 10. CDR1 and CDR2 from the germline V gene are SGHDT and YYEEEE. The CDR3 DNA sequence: TGTGCCAGCAGCTTGGGCCTTACAGGGGGAGGAGACGAGCAGTACTTC. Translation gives CASSLGLTGGGDEQYF.

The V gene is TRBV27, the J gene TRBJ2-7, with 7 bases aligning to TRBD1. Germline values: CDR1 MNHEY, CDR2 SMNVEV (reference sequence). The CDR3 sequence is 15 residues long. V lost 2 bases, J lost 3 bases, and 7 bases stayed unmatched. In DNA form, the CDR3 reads TGTGCCAGCAGTTTACGTTCAGGGGGAGACTACGAGCAGTACTTC. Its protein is CASSLRSGGDYEQYF.

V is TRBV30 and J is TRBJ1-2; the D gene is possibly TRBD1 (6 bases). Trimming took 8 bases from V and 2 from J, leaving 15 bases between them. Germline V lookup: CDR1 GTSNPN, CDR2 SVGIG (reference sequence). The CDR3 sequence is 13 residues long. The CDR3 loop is CAGVYQGNYGYTF. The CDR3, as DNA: TGTGCCGGGGTATACCAGGGGAACTATGGCTACACCTTC.

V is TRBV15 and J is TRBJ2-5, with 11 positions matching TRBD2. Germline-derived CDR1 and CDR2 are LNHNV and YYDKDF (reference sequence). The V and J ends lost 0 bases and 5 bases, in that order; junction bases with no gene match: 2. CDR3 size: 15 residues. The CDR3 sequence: CATSRDSGGAETQYF. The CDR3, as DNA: TGTGCCACCAGCAGAGATAGCGGGGGGGCCGAGACCCAGTACTTC.

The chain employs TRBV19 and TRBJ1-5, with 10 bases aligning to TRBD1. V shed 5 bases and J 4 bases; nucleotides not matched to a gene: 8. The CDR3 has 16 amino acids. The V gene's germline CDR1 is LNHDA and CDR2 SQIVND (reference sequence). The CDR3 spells CASSGGTGAGNQPQHF. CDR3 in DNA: TGTGCCAGTAGTGGAGGGACAGGGGCGGGTAATCAGCCCCAGCATTTT.

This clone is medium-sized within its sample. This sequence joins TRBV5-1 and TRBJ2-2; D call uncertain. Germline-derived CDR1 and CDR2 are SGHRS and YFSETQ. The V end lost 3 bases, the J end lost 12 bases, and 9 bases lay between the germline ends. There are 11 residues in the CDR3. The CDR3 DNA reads TGCGCCAGCAGCTCGAGCCTCAAGCTGTTTTTT. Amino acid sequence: CASSSSLKLFF.

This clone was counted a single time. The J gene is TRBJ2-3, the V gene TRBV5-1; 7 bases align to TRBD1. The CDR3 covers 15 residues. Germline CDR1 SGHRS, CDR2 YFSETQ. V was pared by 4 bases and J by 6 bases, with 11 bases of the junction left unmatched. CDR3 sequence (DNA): TGCGCCAGCAGCACCTGGACAGGTCCGAGCGATACGCAGTATTTT. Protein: CASSTWTGPSDTQYF.

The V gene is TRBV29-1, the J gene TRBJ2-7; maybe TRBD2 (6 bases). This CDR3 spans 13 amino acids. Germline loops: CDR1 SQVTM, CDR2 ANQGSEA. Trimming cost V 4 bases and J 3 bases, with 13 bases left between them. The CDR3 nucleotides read TGCAGCGTTGGGGGCGGGATTGACTACGAGCAGTACTTC. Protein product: CSVGGGIDYEQYF.

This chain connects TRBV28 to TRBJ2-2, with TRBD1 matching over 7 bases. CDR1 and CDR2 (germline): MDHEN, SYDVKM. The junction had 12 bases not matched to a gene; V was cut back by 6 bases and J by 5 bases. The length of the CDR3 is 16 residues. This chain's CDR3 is CASSTGAGVETGELFF. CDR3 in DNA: TGTGCCAGCAGCACAGGGGCAGGGGTGGAGACCGGGGAGCTGTTTTTT.

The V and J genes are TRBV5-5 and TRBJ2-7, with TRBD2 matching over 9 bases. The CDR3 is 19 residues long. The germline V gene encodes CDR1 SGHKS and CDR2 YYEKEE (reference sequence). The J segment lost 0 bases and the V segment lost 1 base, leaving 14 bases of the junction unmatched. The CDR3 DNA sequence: TGTGCCAGCAGCTTGTTCCCTGTAGCGGGAGCCCCGAGCTCCTACGAGCAGTACTTC. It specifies CASSLFPVAGAPSSYEQYF.

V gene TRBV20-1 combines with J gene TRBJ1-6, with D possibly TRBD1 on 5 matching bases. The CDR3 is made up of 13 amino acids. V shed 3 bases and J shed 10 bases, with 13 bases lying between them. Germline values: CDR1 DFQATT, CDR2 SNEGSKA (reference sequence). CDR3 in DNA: TGCAGTGCTAGTAGCGGGGGTCAATCACCCCTCCACTTT. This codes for CSASSGGQSPLHF.

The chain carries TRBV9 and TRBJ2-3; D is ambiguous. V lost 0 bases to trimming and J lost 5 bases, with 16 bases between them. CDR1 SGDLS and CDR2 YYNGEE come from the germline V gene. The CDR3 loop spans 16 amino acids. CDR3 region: CASSVGGASHGDTQYF. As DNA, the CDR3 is TGTGCCAGCAGCGTAGGAGGAGCTTCCCACGGAGATACGCAGTATTTT.

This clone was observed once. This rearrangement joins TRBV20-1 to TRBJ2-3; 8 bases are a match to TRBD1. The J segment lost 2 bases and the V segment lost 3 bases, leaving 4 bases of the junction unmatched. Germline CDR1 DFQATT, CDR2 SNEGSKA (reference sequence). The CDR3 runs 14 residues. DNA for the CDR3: TGCAGTGCTAGTACACAGGGGGTCACAGATACGCAGTATTTT. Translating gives CSASTQGVTDTQYF.

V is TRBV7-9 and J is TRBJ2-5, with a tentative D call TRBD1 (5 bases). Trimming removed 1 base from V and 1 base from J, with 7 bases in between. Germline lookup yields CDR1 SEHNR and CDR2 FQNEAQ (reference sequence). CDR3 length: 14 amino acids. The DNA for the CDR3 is TGTGCCAGCAGCTTAGACGACAGCCAAGAGACCCAGTACTTC. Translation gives CASSLDDSQETQYF. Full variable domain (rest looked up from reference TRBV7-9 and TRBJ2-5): DTGVSQNPRHKITKRGQNVTFRCDPISEHNRLYWYRQTLGQGPEFLTYFQNEAQLEKSRLLSDRFSAERPKGSFSTLEIQRTEQGDSAMYLCASSLDDSQETQYFGPGTRLLVL.

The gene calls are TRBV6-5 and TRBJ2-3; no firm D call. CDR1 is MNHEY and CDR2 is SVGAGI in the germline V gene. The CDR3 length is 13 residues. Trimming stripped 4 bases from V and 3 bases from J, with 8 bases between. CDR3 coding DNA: TGTGCCAGCAGTTTAGCTGTGACAGATACGCAGTATTTT. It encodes CASSLAVTDTQYF.

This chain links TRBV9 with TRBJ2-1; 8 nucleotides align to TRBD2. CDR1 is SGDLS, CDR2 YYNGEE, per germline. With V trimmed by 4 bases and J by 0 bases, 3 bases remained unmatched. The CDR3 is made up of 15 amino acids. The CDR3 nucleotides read TGTGCCAGCAGCACGAGCGGGAGCTCCTACAATGAGCAGTTCTTC. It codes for CASSTSGSSYNEQFF.

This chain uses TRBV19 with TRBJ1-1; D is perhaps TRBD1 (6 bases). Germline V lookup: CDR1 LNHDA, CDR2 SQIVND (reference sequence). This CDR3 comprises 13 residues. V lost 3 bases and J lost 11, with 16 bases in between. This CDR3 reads CASSISGVNKAFF. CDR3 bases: TGTGCCAGTAGTATCTCAGGGGTCAATAAGGCTTTCTTT.

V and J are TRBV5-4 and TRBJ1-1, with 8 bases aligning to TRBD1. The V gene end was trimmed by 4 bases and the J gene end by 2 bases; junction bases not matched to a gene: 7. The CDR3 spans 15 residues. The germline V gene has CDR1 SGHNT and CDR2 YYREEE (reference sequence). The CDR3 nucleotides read TGTGCCAGCAGCCCCCAGACAGGGGTTAACACTGAAGCTTTCTTT. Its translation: CASSPQTGVNTEAFF.